These T cell receptor beta chains were read from a single sample in a study of CD8 T cells in ankylosing spondylitis. TCRdb used MiXCR to reprocess the 5' RACE reads, holding one entry per CDR3 protein. This table has approximately 260,000 distinct CDR3 sequences, about 9.1% appearing once. Specimen: blood, either unsorted or a sorted T cell fraction (not recorded which). These receptors all come from a male donor with ankylosing spondylitis or in good health (not recorded which). The CDR3 runs from the conserved cysteine through the conserved F or W. Each record gives: D gene, V gene, J gene, CDR3 length, clone size, CDR3 DNA, CDR3 protein. The D gene is left open where the match is weak. Clone size is not always given. Where it is, it says once, few, many or a class for expanded clones.

D: -
V: TRBV4-3
J: TRBJ1-3
length: 15
size: many
DNA: TGCGCCAGCAGCCAGGCGGTCTCTACAGAAAACACCATATATTTT
CDR3: CASSQAVSTENTIYF

D: -
V: TRBV9
J: TRBJ2-3
length: 15
size: many
DNA: TGTGCCAGCAGCGTAGTACCGCAGAACACAGATACGCAGTATTTT
CDR3: CASSVVPQNTDTQYF

D: -
V: TRBV5-5
J: TRBJ2-3
length: 14
size: few
DNA: TGTGCCAGCAGCTTTACGGGACGCACAGATACGCAGTATTTT
CDR3: CASSFTGRTDTQYF

D: -
V: TRBV20-1
J: TRBJ2-2
length: 14
size: many
DNA: TGCAGTGCTAGGTCGCAAGACTACACCGGGGAGCTGTTTTTT
CDR3: CSARSQDYTGELFF

D: TRBD2
V: TRBV5-4
J: TRBJ2-1
length: 15
size: many
DNA: TGTGCCAGCAGCTTGAGGATAGCGGGGGGGGGTGAGCAGTTCTTC
CDR3: CASSLRIAGGGEQFF

D: -
V: TRBV9
J: TRBJ1-2
length: 18
size: -
DNA: TGTGCCAGCAGCGGGCCCCCGGGACGGGCAGTAGATAACTATGGCTACACCTTC
CDR3: CASSGPPGRAVDNYGYTF

D: TRBD1
V: TRBV20-1
J: TRBJ2-7
length: 14
size: many
DNA: TGCAGTGCATCCCTCATACAGGGGGCTCACGAGCAGTACTTC
CDR3: CSASLIQGAHEQYF

D: TRBD1
V: TRBV29-1
J: TRBJ2-5
length: 12
size: -
DNA: TGCAGCGTTACGGACAGGGAAGAGACCCAGTACTTC
CDR3: CSVTDREETQYF

D: -
V: TRBV29-1
J: TRBJ2-5
length: 15
size: many
DNA: TGCAGCCTGACCTGGGCGGAAACGCCTCAAGAGACCCAGTACTTC
CDR3: CSLTWAETPQETQYF

D: -
V: TRBV4-3
J: TRBJ1-3
length: 15
size: many
DNA: TGCGCCAGCAGCCAAGATGGGACATTTCAAGACACCATATATTTT
CDR3: CASSQDGTFQDTIYF

D: TRBD1
V: TRBV5-1
J: TRBJ1-3
length: 17
size: -
DNA: TGCGCCAGCAGCTTTAATGACAGGGGCCTCTCTGGAAACACCATATATTTT
CDR3: CASSFNDRGLSGNTIYF

D: -
V: TRBV2
J: TRBJ2-7
length: 13
size: many
DNA: TGTGCCAGCAGGGCAGGACTACCCTACGAGCAGTACTTC
CDR3: CASRAGLPYEQYF

D: -
V: TRBV6-1
J: TRBJ1-6
length: 17
size: -
DNA: TGTGCCAGCAGTGAACTCAGGAGAGGGGGTAGTAATTCACCCCTCCACTTT
CDR3: CASSELRRGGSNSPLHF

D: -
V: TRBV11-1
J: TRBJ2-1
length: 13
size: -
DNA: TGTGCCAGCAGCTTAGGGTATTTCGGTGAGCAGTTCTTC
CDR3: CASSLGYFGEQFF

D: TRBD2
V: TRBV11-2
J: TRBJ2-3
length: 16
size: -
DNA: TGTGCCAGCAGCTTGACTAGCGGGGGATCCACAGATACGCAGTATTTT
CDR3: CASSLTSGGSTDTQYF

D: TRBD1
V: TRBV28
J: TRBJ2-3
length: 13
size: many
DNA: TGTGCCAGCAGTTTAGGGACAGCAGATACGCAGTATTTT
CDR3: CASSLGTADTQYF

D: TRBD1
V: TRBV19
J: TRBJ1-2
length: 15
size: many
DNA: TGTGCCAGTAGTATAGGAAACAGGGGTCTCTATGGCTACACCTTC
CDR3: CASSIGNRGLYGYTF

D: TRBD2
V: TRBV5-1
J: TRBJ2-3
length: 15
size: many
DNA: TGCGCCAGCAGCTTGGGACTAGCGGGGGGAGATACGCAGTATTTT
CDR3: CASSLGLAGGDTQYF

D: TRBD1
V: TRBV5-1
J: TRBJ1-2
length: 16
size: many
DNA: TGCGCCAGCAGCTTCCCCCCGGGACAGGGTGCCTATGGCTACACCTTC
CDR3: CASSFPPGQGAYGYTF

D: -
V: TRBV29-1
J: TRBJ2-1
length: 14
size: many
DNA: TGCAGCGTTGAAGATGTAAGGGACGCCAATGAGCAGTTCTTC
CDR3: CSVEDVRDANEQFF

D: -
V: TRBV7-9
J: TRBJ1-2
length: 14
size: many
DNA: TGTGCCAGCAGCTTAAATGGACACCTTTATGGCTACACCTTC
CDR3: CASSLNGHLYGYTF

D: -
V: TRBV7-9
J: TRBJ2-5
length: 14
size: many
DNA: TGTGCCAGCAGCTTAGTGGTCAGCCAAGAGACCCAGTACTTC
CDR3: CASSLVVSQETQYF

D: TRBD2
V: TRBV7-2
J: TRBJ2-1
length: 16
size: -
DNA: TGTGCCAGCAGCTTAAGCGGGGGGGCGTTCGGGAATGAGCAGTTCTTC
CDR3: CASSLSGGAFGNEQFF

D: TRBD2
V: TRBV7-7
J: TRBJ2-3
length: 18
size: many
DNA: TGTGCTAGCAGCAGGGGAACTAGCGGGAGCCACACGACAGATACGCAGTATTTT
CDR3: CASSRGTSGSHTTDTQYF

D: TRBD2
V: TRBV12-3/TRBV12-4
J: TRBJ2-5
length: 16
size: -
DNA: TGTGCCAGCAGTGCCCATGGGAGCGGGGTCCAAGAGACCCAGTACTTC
CDR3: CASSAHGSGVQETQYF

D: -
V: TRBV7-9
J: TRBJ2-5
length: 11
size: few
DNA: TGTGCCAGCAGCGCCACTGGGACCCAGTACTTC
CDR3: CASSATGTQYF

D: -
V: TRBV30
J: TRBJ2-7
length: 13
size: many
DNA: TGTGCCTGGAGTGTAGGTGGCATCTACGAGCAGTACTTC
CDR3: CAWSVGGIYEQYF

D: TRBD2
V: TRBV4-2
J: TRBJ2-1
length: 18
size: many
DNA: TGTGCCAGCAGCCAAGATGGGAAAAGCGGGGGGGCCTACAATGAGCAGTTCTTC
CDR3: CASSQDGKSGGAYNEQFF

D: TRBD2
V: TRBV20-1
J: TRBJ2-2
length: 16
size: many
DNA: TGCAGTGCTAGAGATCCTAGCGGGGGAAGGACCGGGGAGCTGTTTTTT
CDR3: CSARDPSGGRTGELFF

D: TRBD1
V: TRBV29-1
J: TRBJ1-2
length: 13
size: many
DNA: TGCAGCGGGACTTACAGGGGGGAATACGGCTACACCTTC
CDR3: CSGTYRGEYGYTF

D: TRBD1
V: TRBV5-1
J: TRBJ1-1
length: 14
size: -
DNA: TGCTCCAGCAGCTCCGGGACAGGGAACACTGAAGCTTTCTTT
CDR3: CSSSSGTGNTEAFF

D: -
V: TRBV5-1
J: TRBJ1-1
length: 13
size: many
DNA: TGCGCCAGCAGCTCCAGGGGTGACACTGAAGCTTTCTTT
CDR3: CASSSRGDTEAFF

D: -
V: TRBV12-3/TRBV12-4
J: TRBJ1-5
length: 13
size: many
DNA: TGTGCCAGCAGTTTTCGAGGCCATCAGCCCCAGCATTTT
CDR3: CASSFRGHQPQHF

D: TRBD2
V: TRBV7-2
J: TRBJ2-3
length: 16
size: few
DNA: TGTGCCAGCAGCTTAATGGCGGGGGGGAGCACAGATACGCAGTATTTT
CDR3: CASSLMAGGSTDTQYF

D: -
V: TRBV12-3/TRBV12-4
J: TRBJ2-6
length: 15
size: many
DNA: TGTGCCAGCACTTCCACAGCCTCTGGGGCCAACGTCCTGACTTTC
CDR3: CASTSTASGANVLTF

D: -
V: TRBV29-1
J: TRBJ1-2
length: 11
size: many
DNA: TGCAGCGTTGGACAGAACTATGGCTACACCTTC
CDR3: CSVGQNYGYTF

D: TRBD2
V: TRBV7-2
J: TRBJ2-1
length: 16
size: -
DNA: TGTGCCAGCAGCTTAGGAATGGCGGGGGGGCCACAGGAGCAGTTCTTC
CDR3: CASSLGMAGGPQEQFF

D: TRBD2
V: TRBV7-2
J: TRBJ2-1
length: 15
size: many
DNA: TGTGCCAGCAGCCCTCTAGCGGGGAGAAACAATGAGCAGTTCTTC
CDR3: CASSPLAGRNNEQFF

D: TRBD1
V: TRBV27
J: TRBJ2-1
length: 16
size: many
DNA: TGTGCCAGCAGTTTGCAGGGGTACAGGGGTTGGGATGAGCAGTTCTTC
CDR3: CASSLQGYRGWDEQFF

D: -
V: TRBV7-3
J: TRBJ2-2
length: 18
size: many
DNA: TGTGCCAGCAGCTCGGGCCCAGGGATTTCCCTGAGCACCGGGGAGCTGTTTTTT
CDR3: CASSSGPGISLSTGELFF

D: TRBD2
V: TRBV5-1
J: TRBJ2-3
length: 15
size: many
DNA: TGCGCCAGCAGCTGGACTAGCGGGAGAACAGATACGCAGTATTTT
CDR3: CASSWTSGRTDTQYF

D: -
V: TRBV12-3/TRBV12-4
J: TRBJ2-3
length: 15
size: many
DNA: TGTGCCAGCAGTTTAACGGTACCTAGCACAGATACGCAGTATTTT
CDR3: CASSLTVPSTDTQYF

D: -
V: TRBV5-1
J: TRBJ1-4
length: 15
size: few
DNA: TGCGCCAGCAGTTCGCTCGGGACGGATAATGAAAAACTGTTTTTT
CDR3: CASSSLGTDNEKLFF

D: TRBD2
V: TRBV29-1
J: TRBJ2-3
length: 14
size: many
DNA: TGCAGCGTTGAGCGGGGGGGCCGAACAGATACGCAGTATTTT
CDR3: CSVERGGRTDTQYF

D: TRBD1
V: TRBV20-1
J: TRBJ1-5
length: 15
size: few
DNA: TGCAGTGCCCCCCTGGGGACAGGGGGCAATCAGCCCCAGCATTTT
CDR3: CSAPLGTGGNQPQHF

D: -
V: TRBV13
J: TRBJ1-3
length: 15
size: few
DNA: TGTGCCAGCAGCTATGTGAGGCAGAATCGGAACACCATATATTTT
CDR3: CASSYVRQNRNTIYF

D: TRBD1
V: TRBV5-1
J: TRBJ2-5
length: 14
size: many
DNA: TGCGCCAGCAGCCAGGGACAGGGGAAAGAGACCCAGTACTTC
CDR3: CASSQGQGKETQYF

D: -
V: TRBV30
J: TRBJ1-1
length: 14
size: few
DNA: TGTGCCTGGAGCGTCCTGGGGGGGACCACTGAAGCTTTCTTT
CDR3: CAWSVLGGTTEAFF

D: -
V: TRBV9
J: TRBJ1-1
length: 16
size: many
DNA: TGTGCCAGCAGCGTAGCCCCGGCGGGTTTGAACACTGAAGCTTTCTTT
CDR3: CASSVAPAGLNTEAFF

D: -
V: TRBV4-1
J: TRBJ1-2
length: 15
size: many
DNA: TGCGCCAGCAGCCAAGGCGCGGATTCCAACTATGGCTACACCTTC
CDR3: CASSQGADSNYGYTF

D: TRBD1
V: TRBV7-2
J: TRBJ2-3
length: 15
size: many
DNA: TGTGCCAGCAGCTTAAAGGGGGCGAGAATAGATACGCAGTATTTT
CDR3: CASSLKGARIDTQYF

D: -
V: TRBV30
J: TRBJ2-1
length: 15
size: -
DNA: TGTGCCTGGAGTGTTGATAGCGGTTCTTACAATGAGCAGTTCTTC
CDR3: CAWSVDSGSYNEQFF

D: TRBD2
V: TRBV20-1
J: TRBJ2-3
length: 16
size: many
DNA: TGCAGTGCTAGTGCAATAGCGGGGGGAAGCACAGATACGCAGTATTTT
CDR3: CSASAIAGGSTDTQYF

D: -
V: TRBV29-1
J: TRBJ2-1
length: 15
size: many
DNA: TGCAGCGTTGACTCGGCCCAAGGCTCCTACAATGAGCAGTTCTTC
CDR3: CSVDSAQGSYNEQFF

D: -
V: TRBV20-1
J: TRBJ1-5
length: 12
size: many
DNA: TGCAGTGCTAAGGGCCCCAATCAGCCCCAGCATTTT
CDR3: CSAKGPNQPQHF